This T cell receptor (beta chain) was captured by sequencing in a study of blood T cell repertoires in COVID-19. Study information: The cDNA or gDNA used as material had been derived from T cells, B-cell-depleted T cells, or PBMCs.

Germline V gene sequence: CDR1 MNHEY, CDR2 SMNVEV (reference sequence). This CDR3 is 18 amino acids long. V was pared by 6 bases and J by 1 base, with 24 bases between. In the source study's methods: Amplified reference gene primers provided the basis for estimating nucleated cell counts. Only in-frame clones appear in the TCRdb table, and some are missing; sequencing was by immunoSEQ multiplex PCR. V, J and clone size are taken as reported in that table, and D and trimming were inferred from the DNA itself. The sample has about 260,000 clones, approximately 86% seen once. The specimen was peripheral blood. This sequence originates from an older woman with COVID-19, enrolled during active disease. The chain is built from TRBV27 and TRBJ2-5; maybe TRBD2 (8 bases). CDR3: CASSKPSGSPGGQETQYF. CDR3 bases: TGTGCCAGCAGCAAGCCTAGCGGGTCCCCAGGGGGCCAAGAGACCCAGTACTTC.